The entry below gives a single TCR beta chain sequence along with its context. The immunoSEQ assay amplified TCRB CDR3 from up to roughly 2 ug DNA. Produced via immunoSEQ multiplex PCR; TCRdb's table is partial and in-frame only. The repertoire has fewer than 85,000 clones, around 90% of them found once; the top ten carry 3% to 3.5%. Before vaccination, two weeks after the third vaccination, and at progression, PBMC were collected. This entry belongs to a study of glioma-infiltrating T cells after dendritic cell vaccination. This specimen consisted of blood, obtained before dendritic cell vaccination. The TCR originated in a human donor with glioblastoma.

The CDR3 nucleotides are TGCGCCAGCAGCTCCGGGACTAGCGTACCCAATGAGCAGTTCTTC. Residues: CASSSGTSVPNEQFF. The chain links TRBV5-1 to TRBJ2-1, with 10 positions matching TRBD2. The CDR3 sequence is 15 residues long. V lost 3 bases and J lost 6; bases outside the gene matches: 6. CDR1 SGHRS and CDR2 YFSETQ come from the germline V gene. Full variable domain (rest looked up from reference TRBV5-1 and TRBJ2-1): KAGVTQTPRYLIKTRGQQVTLSCSPISGHRSVSWYQQTPGQGLQFLFEYFSETQRNKGNFPGRFSGRQFSNSRSEMNVSTLELGDSALYLCASSSGTSVPNEQFFGPGTRLTVL.